Each of the 32 T cell receptor beta chains below was sequenced from the same sample in a study of blood T cells in healthy people across ages. The use of a sample-barcoded 5' primer and a J-beta primer mix characterized a second PCR of 7 to 11 cycles. From the 5' RACE reads, TCRdb called clonotypes with MiXCR, one entry per CDR3 protein. The sample has 1,300,000 or so distinct CDR3 sequences; roughly 64% are singletons. Sequencing was done on a sample of blood. Every receptor here comes from a man in his late teens or twenties in good health.

The J gene is TRBJ2-1, the V gene TRBV29-1; the match to TRBD1 covers 9 bases. This CDR3 has 13 amino acids. Per the germline V gene, CDR1 is SQVTM and CDR2 is ANQGSEA. The V gene end was trimmed by 6 bases and the J gene end by 5 bases; junction bases not matched to a gene: 5. CDR3 DNA sequence: TGCAGCGTCAAGACAGGGGGGGACAATGAGCAGTTCTTC. Its translation: CSVKTGGDNEQFF.

This clonotype was detected only a few times. The chain carries TRBV20-1 and TRBJ2-4, with D hard to call. Trimming stripped 0 bases from V and 3 bases from J, with 12 bases between. Germline CDR1 is DFQATT and CDR2 is SNEGSKA (reference sequence). The CDR3 consists of 15 residues. DNA for the CDR3: TGCAGTGCTAGAGAAAGGACGGCGAGCAAAAACATTCAGTACTTC. This translates into CSARERTASKNIQYF.

The chain is built from TRBV29-1 and TRBJ2-4; D call uncertain. Germline V lookup: CDR1 SQVTM, CDR2 ANQGSEA. V shed 4 bases and J shed 0 bases, with 13 bases lying between them. This CDR3 region has 15 residues. CDR3 residues: CSVVSRIVAKNIQYF. The CDR3 bases are TGCAGCGTTGTAAGCCGGATTGTAGCCAAAAACATTCAGTACTTC.

The chain has TRBV4-3 and TRBJ2-7; the match to TRBD1 covers 7 bases. The germline V gene has CDR1 LGHNA and CDR2 YSLEER. The CDR3 spans 14 residues. The junction had 5 bases not matched to a gene; V was cut back by 5 bases and J by 1 base. The CDR3 reads CASSYDRDSYEQYF. In DNA, the CDR3 is TGCGCCAGCAGCTACGACAGGGATTCCTACGAGCAGTACTTC.

This clonotype was seen only a few times. The V and J genes are TRBV7-9 and TRBJ2-5, with 7 bases lining up with TRBD1. The CDR3 loop spans 15 amino acids. The trim removed 4 bases at V and 1 base at J, leaving 6 bases unmatched. The germline CDR1 and CDR2 sequences are SEHNR and FQNEAQ (reference sequence). CDR3 in amino acids: CASSSRDSFQETQYF. DNA for the CDR3: TGTGCCAGCAGCTCCCGGGACAGCTTCCAAGAGACCCAGTACTTC.

The rearrangement joins TRBV13 to TRBJ2-3; 14 bases match TRBD2. CDR1 is PRHDT, CDR2 FYEKMQ, per germline (reference sequence). The CDR3 extends over 20 amino acids. V gave up 0 bases and J gave up 6 bases; unmatched junction bases: 14. DNA of the CDR3: TGTGCCAGCAGCTTAGGGGCTCCGGGACTAGCGGGGGCGGCACGGGATACGCAGTATTTT. Protein: CASSLGAPGLAGAARDTQYF.

The chain combines TRBV2 with TRBJ1-2; D is possibly TRBD1 (6 bases). V shed 7 bases and J shed 3 bases, with 15 bases lying between them. Germline V gene lookup returns CDR1 SNHLY and CDR2 FYNNEI. This CDR3 comprises 14 residues. The CDR3 spells CASKPPTGYYGYTF. In DNA, the CDR3 is TGTGCCAGCAAACCACCGACAGGATACTATGGCTACACCTTC. The entire variable domain, with the rest obtained from reference TRBV2 and TRBJ1-2, is as follows: EPEVTQTPSHQVTQMGQEVILRCVPISNHLYFYWYRQILGQKVEFLVSFYNNEISEKSEIFDDQFSVERPDGSNFTLKIRSTKLEDSAMYFCASKPPTGYYGYTFGSGTRLTVV.

V gene TRBV12-3 or TRBV12-4 combines with J gene TRBJ1-4; the D is unclear. The CDR3 has 12 amino acids. Deletions cut 9 bases from V and 3 bases from J, with 8 bases between. Here the CDR3 reads CASRDSNEKLFF. The CDR3 region has the DNA TGTGCCAGTAGGGATTCTAATGAAAAACTGTTTTTT.

This clonotype turned up a few times. The chain joins TRBV4-2 to TRBJ2-3; 9 bases line up with TRBD2. The J segment lost 6 bases and the V segment lost 4 bases, leaving 11 bases of the junction unmatched. Germline V lookup: CDR1 LGHNA, CDR2 YNFKEQ. The CDR3 consists of 16 residues. The CDR3: CASSPYWRGGDDTQYF. The DNA for the CDR3 is TGTGCCAGCAGCCCCTACTGGCGGGGGGGCGATGATACGCAGTATTTT.

This rearrangement joins TRBV20-1 to TRBJ1-5; a possible D gene is TRBD1 (5 bases). Trimming took 0 bases from V and 3 from J, leaving 15 bases between them. The CDR3 has 16 amino acids. In germline, CDR1 is DFQATT, CDR2 SNEGSKA (reference sequence). The CDR3 DNA follows: TGCAGTGCTAGAGACAGCCGGACACAGATCAATCAGCCCCAGCATTTT. Translating gives CSARDSRTQINQPQHF.

This clonotype has a handful of counts. This rearrangement joins TRBV29-1 to TRBJ2-7, with unresolved D. This CDR3 comprises 14 residues. Germline CDR1 and CDR2: SQVTM and ANQGSEA. The V gene lost 1 base and the J gene lost 4 bases, with 14 bases spanning the gap. This CDR3 is CSVEVGRSPYEQYF. The CDR3 nucleotides read TGCAGCGTTGAAGTTGGACGGAGCCCATACGAGCAGTACTTC.

The V and J genes are TRBV28 and TRBJ2-1; D remains unclear. The DNA end is a closer match to TRBJ2-7, so the J assignment may be wrong. The CDR3 length is 17 residues. The V gene's germline CDR1 is MDHEN and CDR2 SYDVKM. CDR3 DNA sequence: TGTGCCAGCAGTTTAACCCACTTGGATAGCTCCTACAATGAGCAGTACTTC. It codes for CASSLTHLDSSYNEQYF.

The gene calls are TRBV12-3 or TRBV12-4 and TRBJ2-5; either TRBD1 or TRBD2 may fit D (5 bases each). V was pared by 7 bases and J by 5 bases, with 20 bases between. This CDR3 spans 15 amino acids. The CDR3 DNA is TGTGCCAGCACCCTCGGTAGTCGGGGACCGGAGACCCAGTACTTC. Amino acid sequence: CASTLGSRGPETQYF.

This chain connects TRBV12-3 or TRBV12-4 to TRBJ1-4, with D hard to call. Between the trimmed V and J ends, which lost 8 bases and 8 bases, there was a span of 12 bases. This CDR3 comprises 12 residues. CDR3 nucleotides: TGTGCCAGCGAGGCAGGAACGGAAAAACTGTTTTTT. Translation gives CASEAGTEKLFF.

J is TRBJ1-2 and V is TRBV28; a possible D gene is TRBD1 (6 bases). The CDR3 covers 14 residues. Trimming cost V 3 bases and J 4 bases, with 12 bases left between them. In germline, CDR1 is MDHEN, CDR2 SYDVKM. The CDR3, as DNA: TGTGCCAGCAGTTTTCGTTCAGGGGTCTATGGCTACACCTTC. Encoded protein: CASSFRSGVYGYTF.

V and J are TRBV4-1 and TRBJ1-5, with D hard to call. Germline CDR1 reads MGHRA; CDR2 reads YSYEKL. The CDR3 is 13 residues long. V was trimmed by 5 bases and J by 9 bases, leaving 14 bases between them. The CDR3 sequence is CASSDPGIGPQHF. CDR3 nucleotides: TGCGCCAGCAGCGACCCCGGGATCGGGCCCCAGCATTTT.

About this clonotype itself: At one end the junction does not follow the germline gene, possibly because of a read error. The chain is built from TRBV6-2 or TRBV6-3 and TRBJ2-1; no definite D call. From germline, CDR1 is MNHEY and CDR2 SVGEGT. This CDR3 is built from 13 residues. The CDR3 here is CVSSSSIYNEQFF. CDR3 DNA: TGTGTCAGCAGTTCCTCGATCTACAATGAGCAGTTCTTC.

The V and J genes are TRBV27 and TRBJ2-7; 7 bases agree with TRBD1. The ends lost 6 bases at V and 0 bases at J; junction bases unmatched: 8. The CDR3 is made up of 15 amino acids. Germline V gene sequence: CDR1 MNHEY, CDR2 SMNVEV (reference sequence). CDR3 bases: TGTGCCAGCAGACTTACAGGGGCGAGCTCCTACGAGCAGTACTTC. Translating gives CASRLTGASSYEQYF.

The rearrangement joins TRBV20-1 to TRBJ2-3, with D perhaps TRBD1 or TRBD2 (6 bases each). There are 16 residues in the CDR3. The V and J ends lost 0 bases and 6 bases respectively, with 19 bases between them. Germline CDR1 is DFQATT and CDR2 is SNEGSKA (reference sequence). The CDR3 coding sequence is TGCAGTGCTAGAGATCGGAGACTAGGGGGGTCTGATACGCAGTATTTT. Translated, it gives CSARDRRLGGSDTQYF.

The chain has TRBV3-1 and TRBJ1-2; D remains ambiguous. Germline assignment: CDR1 LGHDT and CDR2 YNNKEL (reference sequence). The CDR3 length is 13 residues. Trimming removed 4 bases from V and 4 bases from J, with 10 bases in between. This chain's CDR3 is CASSLTNRYGYTF. Here the CDR3 DNA reads TGTGCCAGCAGCCTAACTAACCGCTATGGCTACACCTTC.

In regard to this clonotype: The junction and the germline gene differ at one end; a read error may be behind it. The rearrangement links TRBV7-2 to TRBJ1-1, with D maybe TRBD1 (5 bases). The CDR3 runs 14 residues. Germline CDR1 is SGHTA and CDR2 is FQGNSA. CDR3 residues: CASGLMGTDTEAFF. CDR3 nucleotides: TGTGCCAGCGGCTTAATGGGGACCGACACTGAAGCTTTCTTT.

The chain recombines TRBV20-1 with TRBJ2-3, with D unclear. The V end lost 3 bases, the J end lost 0 bases, and 7 bases lay between the germline ends. Germline CDR1 is DFQATT and CDR2 is SNEGSKA (reference sequence). The CDR3 sequence is 13 residues long. The CDR3 loop is CSARTGSTDTQYF. DNA of the CDR3: TGCAGTGCTAGGACTGGAAGCACAGATACGCAGTATTTT.

The chain couples TRBV6-5 to TRBJ2-3, with TRBD2 identical over 10 bases. With 5 bases clipped from V and 0 bases from J, the junction kept 5 bases outside the gene matches. From germline, CDR1 is MNHEY and CDR2 SVGAGI. The CDR3 extends over 16 amino acids. CDR3 sequence (DNA): TGTGCCAGCAGTCCCCTAGCGGGAGCTAGCACAGATACGCAGTATTTT. This sequence encodes CASSPLAGASTDTQYF.

Only a few counts were recorded for this clonotype. The chain joins TRBV13 to TRBJ2-1; D gene unclear. The CDR3 totals 13 residues. Germline V CDR1 and CDR2: PRHDT, FYEKMQ (reference sequence). V lost 0 bases to trimming and J lost 7 bases, with 7 bases between them. The CDR3 here is CASSLGPGNEQFF. The CDR3 DNA sequence: TGTGCCAGCAGCTTAGGTCCTGGGAATGAGCAGTTCTTC.

As regards this clonotype: One end of the junction fails to match germline, which may point to a read error. J is TRBJ1-1 and V is TRBV20-1; 9 nucleotides line up with TRBD1. Germline CDR1 DFQATT, CDR2 SNEGSKA (reference sequence). The CDR3 covers 15 residues. The CDR3 here is CSAKPGTGLGTEVFF. The CDR3 region has the DNA TGCAGTGCCAAACCCGGGACAGGGCTGGGGACTGAAGTTTTCTTT.

The chain combines TRBV6-2 or TRBV6-3 with TRBJ2-1; 8 nucleotides match TRBD2. Unmatched junction bases numbered 21, after V lost 0 bases and J lost 8 bases. The CDR3 loop spans 20 amino acids. In germline, CDR1 is MNHEY, CDR2 SVGEGT. CDR3: CASSYSQTSEFPRFDYEQFF. As DNA, the CDR3 is TGTGCCAGCAGTTACTCTCAGACTAGCGAGTTTCCCAGATTCGATTATGAGCAGTTCTTC.

J is TRBJ1-5 and V is TRBV4-1; D ambiguous. The V gene lost 0 bases and the J gene lost 9 bases, with 15 bases spanning the gap. CDR1 is MGHRA, CDR2 YSYEKL, per germline. The CDR3 is 15 amino acids. The CDR3, as DNA: TGCGCCAGCAGCCAAGATGACGTGCCGGTAGGGCCCCAGCATTTT. Its protein is CASSQDDVPVGPQHF.

This clonotype has a handful of counts. This chain uses TRBV29-1 with TRBJ1-6; unclear D gene. Trimming left V 6 bases short and J 14 bases short, with 14 bases between. The V gene's germline CDR1 is SQVTM and CDR2 ANQGSEA. The CDR3 has 11 amino acids. For the CDR3, the DNA is TGCAGCGTCGAGGTGGGGATGGCCCTCCACTTT. It is translated as CSVEVGMALHF.

The J gene is TRBJ2-4, the V gene TRBV15; the D gene is possibly TRBD1 (5 bases). The CDR3 length is 15 residues. Per the germline V gene, CDR1 is LNHNV and CDR2 is YYDKDF (reference sequence). V dropped 0 bases and J dropped 6 bases, with 12 bases sitting between them. The chain's CDR3 is CATSRDNGQGNIQYF. DNA of the CDR3: TGTGCCACCAGCAGAGATAATGGGCAGGGAAACATTCAGTACTTC.

This clonotype was seen a few times. The V gene is TRBV20-1, the J gene TRBJ2-7, with D maybe TRBD1 (5 bases). CDR1 DFQATT and CDR2 SNEGSKA come from the germline V gene (reference sequence). This CDR3 region has 14 residues. The germline V and J ends were trimmed by 0 bases and 0 bases, with 9 bases remaining between them. The CDR3 DNA follows: TGCAGTGCTAGAGACGCGGACAACTCCTACGAGCAGTACTTC. This encodes CSARDADNSYEQYF.

This chain uses TRBV29-1 with TRBJ2-1; tentatively, D is TRBD2 (6 bases). V was pared by 1 base and J by 10 bases, with 8 bases between. The CDR3 length is 11 residues. Germline CDR1 and CDR2: SQVTM and ANQGSEA. CDR3 amino acids: CSVEGGAEQFF. Here the CDR3 DNA reads TGCAGCGTTGAAGGCGGGGCCGAGCAGTTCTTC.

This clonotype was observed a handful of times. This chain connects TRBV4-1 to TRBJ2-1; D is undetermined. Trimming cost V 4 bases and J 0 bases, with 13 bases left between them. CDR3 size: 16 residues. Germline V gene sequence: CDR1 MGHRA, CDR2 YSYEKL. CDR3 sequence: CASSLQGGPSYNEQFF. For the CDR3, the DNA is TGCGCCAGCAGCCTCCAAGGCGGACCCTCCTACAATGAGCAGTTCTTC.